The 15 T cell receptor beta chains below were found in one sample sequenced in a study of blood T cell repertoires in COVID-19. The assay was immunoSEQ multiplex PCR, and TCRdb's table has in-frame clones only and misses some. The sample holds roughly 200,000 clones, around 86% seen once. The source material was PBMCs or T cells enriched from blood (not recorded which). These receptors were taken from a woman in her thirties or forties with acute COVID-19.

CDR3 protein: CASRDGGFSDNSPLHF. CDR3 DNA: TGTGCCAGCAGGGACGGGGGTTTTTCGGATAATTCACCCCTCCACTTT. The chain joins TRBV6-6 to TRBJ1-6, with D possibly matching TRBD1 (5 bases). This CDR3 is 16 amino acids long. With 6 bases removed from V and 5 bases from J, the gap between germline ends came to 17 bases. In germline, CDR1 is MNHNY, CDR2 SVGAGI (reference sequence).

This chain connects TRBV5-1 to TRBJ1-6, with 7 positions matching TRBD1. Germline-derived CDR1 and CDR2 are SGHRS and YFSETQ. This CDR3 has 17 amino acids. Losses at the gene ends were 0 bases for V and 6 bases for J; bases not matched to a gene: 9. CDR3 region: CASSLAETGTSNSPLHF. CDR3 bases: TGCGCCAGCAGCTTGGCCGAGACAGGGACCTCTAATTCACCCCTCCACTTT.

This chain joins TRBV3-1 (or the pseudogene TRBV3-2) and TRBJ1-1; D gene uncertain. The CDR3 length is 13 residues. CDR1 and CDR2 from the germline V gene are LGHDT and YNNKEL (reference sequence). Trimming pared 2 bases from V and 3 bases from J, leaving 7 bases between. CDR3 loop: CASSQLRDTEAFF. Here the CDR3 DNA reads TGTGCCAGCAGCCAATTACGGGACACTGAAGCTTTCTTT.

For the CDR3, the DNA is TGTGCCACCAGTGCCCTGGGGGGTGACACTGAAGCTTTCTTT. Translating it yields CATSALGGDTEAFF. The rearrangement joins TRBV24-1 to TRBJ1-1; a weak D match, TRBD1 (5 bases). Looked up from germline, CDR1 is KGHDR and CDR2 is SFDVKD. V lost 5 bases and J 3 bases, leaving 12 bases between the germline ends. The CDR3 has 14 amino acids.

The V call is TRBV9, the J call TRBJ1-3, with D tentatively TRBD1 (6 bases). This CDR3 is 16 amino acids long. The V gene's germline CDR1 is SGDLS and CDR2 YYNGEE. Deletions cut 4 bases from V and 4 bases from J, with 18 bases between. The CDR3 region is CASSPRRGALGNTIYF. CDR3 nucleotides: TGTGCCAGCAGCCCAAGACGGGGGGCTTTAGGAAACACCATATATTTT.

This clone was observed once. The chain combines TRBV2 with TRBJ2-2, with 14 bases identical to TRBD2. Trimming cost V 2 bases and J 1 base; bases outside gene matches: 6. The CDR3 is 19 residues long. CDR1 is SNHLY, CDR2 FYNNEI, per germline. The CDR3 loop is CASSETGLAGGRNTGELFF. The CDR3, as DNA: TGTGCCAGCAGTGAAACCGGACTAGCGGGGGGACGGAACACCGGGGAGCTGTTTTTT.

The chain recombines TRBV11-2 with TRBJ2-7; 7 bases are shared with TRBD1. Per the germline V gene, CDR1 is SGHAT and CDR2 is FQNNGV. The CDR3 extends over 15 amino acids. V lost 5 bases to trimming and J lost 2 bases; unmatched junction nucleotides: 9. The CDR3 bases are TGTGCCAGCAGCCCGAAGGGGGCGGGTACCTACGAGCAGTACTTC. Translation: CASSPKGAGTYEQYF.

The rearrangement uses TRBV6-5 and TRBJ1-1; D gene unclear. CDR1 MNHEY and CDR2 SVGAGI come from the germline V gene. V lost 2 bases and J 1 base, leaving 14 bases between the germline ends. The CDR3 has 16 residues. The CDR3 here is CASSYRIRSTNTEAFF. The CDR3 DNA reads TGTGCCAGCAGTTACCGTATTAGGAGCACGAACACTGAAGCTTTCTTT.

This chain uses TRBV19 with TRBJ1-6; 9 bases are a match to TRBD1. Unmatched junction bases numbered 10, after V lost 4 bases and J lost 9 bases. Looked up from germline, CDR1 is LNHDA and CDR2 is SQIVND (reference sequence). This CDR3 is 16 amino acids long. CDR3 bases: TGTGCCAGTAGTACACAACAGGGGGCAGGTAGTTCACCCCTCCACTTT. Translating it yields CASSTQQGAGSSPLHF. Drawing the rest from reference TRBV19 and TRBJ1-6, the complete variable domain is DGGITQSPKYLFRKEGQNVTLSCEQNLNHDAMYWYRQDPGQGLRLIYYSQIVNDFQKGDIAEGYSVSREKKESFPLTVTSAQKNPTAFYLCASSTQQGAGSSPLHFGNGTRLTVT.

V is TRBV9 and J is TRBJ2-3; possible D gene TRBD1, 7 bases. The V end was cut by 4 bases, the J end by 2 bases, with 17 bases between. CDR1 is SGDLS and CDR2 is YYNGEE in the germline V gene. The CDR3 totals 16 residues. CDR3 sequence: CASSSVGGQTTDTQYF. CDR3 nucleotides: TGTGCCAGCAGCTCGGTCGGGGGACAGACCACAGATACGCAGTATTTT.

The gene calls are TRBV6-1 and TRBJ2-7; D not resolved. V lost 3 bases and J lost 1, with 4 bases in between. The CDR3 is 12 amino acids. CDR1 is MNHNS, CDR2 SASEGT, per germline. CDR3 coding DNA: TGTGCCAGCAGTGACGGGTCCTACGAGCAGTACGTC. Encoded protein: CASSDGSYEQYV.

This rearrangement joins TRBV3-1 (or the pseudogene TRBV3-2) to TRBJ1-3; D possibly corresponds to TRBD1 (5 bases). CDR1 and CDR2 (germline): LGHDT, YNNKEL (reference sequence). Trimming removed 0 bases at V and 4 bases at J, with 13 bases between. The CDR3 has 16 residues. The CDR3 sequence is CASSQEWGVRGNTIYF. CDR3 coding DNA: TGTGCCAGCAGCCAAGAGTGGGGGGTGCGGGGAAACACCATATATTTT.

This clone was seen a single time. The chain recombines TRBV7-2 with TRBJ1-6; 7 nucleotides agree with TRBD1. This CDR3 spans 14 amino acids. Trimming took 10 bases from V and 6 from J; bases not matched to a gene: 9. Germline CDR1 reads SGHTA; CDR2 reads FQGNSA. DNA of the CDR3: TGTGCCACCCAAGGGGGCGTTATTAATTCACCCCTCCACTTT. Encoded protein: CATQGGVINSPLHF.

The chain carries TRBV25-1 and TRBJ1-6; weak D call: TRBD1 (5 bases). Trimming removed 5 bases at V and 6 bases at J, with 17 bases between. This CDR3 is 16 amino acids long. Germline loops: CDR1 MGHDK, CDR2 SYGVNS. The CDR3 DNA sequence: TGTGCCAGCAGTCCTGGGGGAGGGTTTGCTAATTCACCCCTCCACTTT. It encodes CASSPGGGFANSPLHF.

J is TRBJ2-1 and V is TRBV9; 9 bases fit TRBD2. Trimming took 0 bases from V and 2 from J; bases not matched to a gene: 3. There are 16 residues in the CDR3. Germline loops: CDR1 SGDLS, CDR2 YYNGEE. The CDR3 protein is CASSVEGTSPYNEQFF. DNA of the CDR3: TGTGCCAGCAGCGTAGAAGGGACTAGCCCCTACAATGAGCAGTTCTTC.